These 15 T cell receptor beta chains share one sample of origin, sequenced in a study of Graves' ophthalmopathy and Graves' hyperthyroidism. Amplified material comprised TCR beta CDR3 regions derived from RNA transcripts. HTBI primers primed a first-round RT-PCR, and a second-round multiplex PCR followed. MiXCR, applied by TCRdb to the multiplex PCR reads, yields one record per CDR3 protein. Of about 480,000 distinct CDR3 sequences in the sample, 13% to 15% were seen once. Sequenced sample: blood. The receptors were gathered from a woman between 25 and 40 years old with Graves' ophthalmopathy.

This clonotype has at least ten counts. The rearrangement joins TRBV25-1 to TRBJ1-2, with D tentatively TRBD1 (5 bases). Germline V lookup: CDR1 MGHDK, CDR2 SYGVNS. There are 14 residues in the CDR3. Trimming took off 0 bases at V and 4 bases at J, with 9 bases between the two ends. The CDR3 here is CASSEYNRGYGYTF. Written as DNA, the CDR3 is TGTGCCAGCAGTGAATATAATAGGGGCTATGGCTACACCTTC.

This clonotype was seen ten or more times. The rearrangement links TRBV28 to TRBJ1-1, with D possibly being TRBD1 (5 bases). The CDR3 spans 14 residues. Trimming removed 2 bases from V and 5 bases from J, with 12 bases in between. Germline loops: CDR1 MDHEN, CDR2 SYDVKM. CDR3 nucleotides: TGTGCCAGCAGTTTACTACCAGGGAAAACTGAAGCTTTCTTT. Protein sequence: CASSLLPGKTEAFF. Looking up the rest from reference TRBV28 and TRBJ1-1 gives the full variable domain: DVKVTQSSRYLVKRTGEKVFLECVQDMDHENMFWYRQDPGLGLRLIYFSYDVKMKEKGDIPEGYSVSREKKERFSLILESASTNQTSMYLCASSLLPGKTEAFFGQGTRLTVV.

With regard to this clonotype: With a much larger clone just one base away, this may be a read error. This CDR3 is CATSDSGTVNTGELCF. CDR3 in DNA: TGTGCCACCAGTGACTCCGGGACAGTTAACACCGGGGAGCTGTGTTTT. The chain couples TRBV24-1 to TRBJ2-2; 7 bases align to TRBD1. The germline V gene has CDR1 KGHDR and CDR2 SFDVKD. The CDR3 has 16 residues.

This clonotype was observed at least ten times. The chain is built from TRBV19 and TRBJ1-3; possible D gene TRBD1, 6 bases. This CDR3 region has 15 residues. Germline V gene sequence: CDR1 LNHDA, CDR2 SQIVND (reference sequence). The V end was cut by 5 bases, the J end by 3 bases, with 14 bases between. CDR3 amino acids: CASSGTGRGGNTIYF. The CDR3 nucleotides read TGTGCCAGTAGTGGAACAGGGCGTGGTGGAAACACCATATATTTT.

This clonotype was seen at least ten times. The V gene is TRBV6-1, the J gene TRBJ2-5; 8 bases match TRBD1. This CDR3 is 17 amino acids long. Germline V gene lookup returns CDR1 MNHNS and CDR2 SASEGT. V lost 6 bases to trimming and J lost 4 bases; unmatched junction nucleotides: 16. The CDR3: CASRKGITGGLGETQYF. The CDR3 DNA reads TGTGCCAGCAGAAAGGGGATAACAGGGGGGTTAGGAGAGACCCAGTACTTC.

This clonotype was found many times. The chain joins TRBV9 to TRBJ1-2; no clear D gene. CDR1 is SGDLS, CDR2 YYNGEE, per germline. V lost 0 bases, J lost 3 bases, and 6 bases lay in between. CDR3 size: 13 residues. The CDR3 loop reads CASSVDEDYGYTF. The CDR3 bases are TGTGCCAGCAGCGTAGATGAAGACTATGGCTACACCTTC.

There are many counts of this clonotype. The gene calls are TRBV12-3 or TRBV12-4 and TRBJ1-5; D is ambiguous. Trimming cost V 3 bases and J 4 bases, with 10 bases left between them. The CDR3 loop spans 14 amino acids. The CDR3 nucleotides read TGTGCCAGCAGTTTGGCCGGCCTTAATCAGCCCCAGCATTTT. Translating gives CASSLAGLNQPQHF.

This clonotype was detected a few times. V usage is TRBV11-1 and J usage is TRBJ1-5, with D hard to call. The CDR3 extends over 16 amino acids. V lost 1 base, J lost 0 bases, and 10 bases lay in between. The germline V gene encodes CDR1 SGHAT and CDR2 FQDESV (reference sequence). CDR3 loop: CASSLGGRNSNQPQHF. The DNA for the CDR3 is TGTGCCAGCAGCTTAGGTGGCCGGAATAGCAATCAGCCCCAGCATTTT.

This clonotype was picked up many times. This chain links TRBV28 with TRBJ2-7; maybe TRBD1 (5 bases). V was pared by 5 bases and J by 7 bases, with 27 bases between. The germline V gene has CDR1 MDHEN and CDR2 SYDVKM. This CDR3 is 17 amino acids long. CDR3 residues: CASSLDRGQLGVREQYF. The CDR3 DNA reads TGTGCCAGCAGTCTAGATAGAGGTCAGTTAGGGGTGCGAGAGCAGTACTTC.

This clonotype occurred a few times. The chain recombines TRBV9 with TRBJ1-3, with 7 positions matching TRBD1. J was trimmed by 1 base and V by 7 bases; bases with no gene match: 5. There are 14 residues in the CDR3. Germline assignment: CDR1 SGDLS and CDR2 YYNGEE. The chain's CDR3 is CASGQGDSGNTIYF. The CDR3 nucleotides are TGTGCCAGCGGGCAGGGGGATTCTGGAAACACCATATATTTT.

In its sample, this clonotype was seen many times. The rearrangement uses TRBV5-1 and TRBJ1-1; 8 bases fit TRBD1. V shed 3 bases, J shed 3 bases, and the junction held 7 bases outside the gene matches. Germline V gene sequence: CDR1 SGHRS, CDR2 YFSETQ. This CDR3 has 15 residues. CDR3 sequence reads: CASSSMTGAYTEAFF. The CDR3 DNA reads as TGCGCCAGCAGCTCAATGACAGGGGCTTACACTGAAGCTTTCTTT.

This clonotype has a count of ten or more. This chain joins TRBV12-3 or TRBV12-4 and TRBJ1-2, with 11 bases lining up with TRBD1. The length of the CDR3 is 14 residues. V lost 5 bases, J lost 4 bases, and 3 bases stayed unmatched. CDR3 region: CASSGQGAIYGYTF. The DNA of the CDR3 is TGTGCCAGCAGTGGACAGGGGGCTATCTATGGCTACACCTTC.

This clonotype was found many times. CDR3 coding DNA: TGTGCCAGCAGTTTAAGCCGCTGGTTAACTGAAGCTTTCTTT. Residues: CASSLSRWLTEAFF. V usage is TRBV27 and J usage is TRBJ1-1; no reliable D call. The germline V and J ends were trimmed by 2 bases and 5 bases, with 12 bases remaining between them. Germline V gene data show CDR1 as MNHEY and CDR2 as SMNVEV (reference sequence). The CDR3 length is 14 residues.

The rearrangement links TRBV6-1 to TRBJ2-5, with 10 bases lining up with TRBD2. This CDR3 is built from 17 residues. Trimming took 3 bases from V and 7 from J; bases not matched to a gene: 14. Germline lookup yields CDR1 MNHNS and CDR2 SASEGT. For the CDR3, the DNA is TGTGCCAGCAGTGACCCCCGGACTAGCGGCAGGCCGGGGACCCAGTACTTC. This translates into CASSDPRTSGRPGTQYF.

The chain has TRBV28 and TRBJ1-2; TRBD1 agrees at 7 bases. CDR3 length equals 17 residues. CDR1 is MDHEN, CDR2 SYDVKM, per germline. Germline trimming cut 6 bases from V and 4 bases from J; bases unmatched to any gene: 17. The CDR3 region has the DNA TGTGCCAGCAGCGGGAGAGGGGGCCGGAATGGATCCTATGGCTACACCTTC. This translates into CASSGRGGRNGSYGYTF.